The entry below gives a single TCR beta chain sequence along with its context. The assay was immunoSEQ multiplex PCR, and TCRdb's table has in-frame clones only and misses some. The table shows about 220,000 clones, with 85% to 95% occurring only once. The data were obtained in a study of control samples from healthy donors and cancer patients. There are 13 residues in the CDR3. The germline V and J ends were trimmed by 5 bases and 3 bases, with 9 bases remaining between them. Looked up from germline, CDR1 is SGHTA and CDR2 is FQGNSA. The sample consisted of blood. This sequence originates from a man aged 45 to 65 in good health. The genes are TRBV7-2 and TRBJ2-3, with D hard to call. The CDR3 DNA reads TGTGCCAGCAGCCCGACCTTTACAGATACGCAGTATTTT. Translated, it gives CASSPTFTDTQYF.